These 25 T cell receptor beta chains were all obtained from the same sample, sequenced in a study of blood T cells in healthy people across ages. Alongside a J-beta primer mix, a sample-barcoded 5' primer served in a second PCR lasting about 6 to 12 cycles. TCRdb fed the 5' RACE reads into MiXCR, producing one record per CDR3 protein. The sample comprises 600,000 to 1,000,000 distinct CDR3 sequences, 58% of which are singletons, and roughly 22% rests with the top ten. Material: blood. The receptors shown here come from a young man in good health.

The CDR3 sequence is CASSLVGDRVYEQYF. CDR3 in DNA: TGTGCCAGCAGCTTAGTGGGGGACAGGGTCTACGAGCAGTACTTC. V gene TRBV7-2 combines with J gene TRBJ2-4, with 9 bases matching TRBD1. The assigned J gene may be wrong: the sequence end matches TRBJ2-7 better. CDR3 length equals 15 residues. The germline CDR1 and CDR2 sequences are SGHTA and FQGNSA.

The genes are TRBV20-1 and TRBJ2-7; 10 bases align to TRBD1. After removal of 6 bases from V and 1 base from J, the junction contained 6 bases not matched to a gene. This CDR3 has 14 residues. The germline V gene encodes CDR1 DFQATT and CDR2 SNEGSKA (reference sequence). The CDR3 nucleotides read TGCAGTGCAACTCCGGGACAGGGGTCCTACGAGCAGTACTTC. Encoded protein: CSATPGQGSYEQYF.

This clonotype came up once. CDR3 DNA sequence: TGCAGTGCTAGATCTGTCGGGGTAGAGACCCAGTACTTC. Translating it yields CSARSVGVETQYF. V gene TRBV20-1 combines with J gene TRBJ2-5, with D perhaps TRBD2 (5 bases). V lost 2 bases and J lost 4, with 11 bases in between. The CDR3 contains 13 residues. Germline lookup yields CDR1 DFQATT and CDR2 SNEGSKA (reference sequence).

This clonotype was seen a few times. This CDR3 reads CSVETSGGKTQYF. CDR3 DNA sequence: TGCAGCGTTGAAACTAGCGGGGGAAAGACCCAGTACTTC. This chain uses TRBV29-1 with TRBJ2-5; 11 bases line up with TRBD2. Germline V CDR1 and CDR2: SQVTM, ANQGSEA. There are 13 residues in the CDR3. Trimming took 2 bases from V and 6 from J; bases not matched to a gene: 2.

This clonotype was counted between two and nine times. The chain joins TRBV29-1 to TRBJ2-7; TRBD1 might be the D (6 bases). From germline, CDR1 is SQVTM and CDR2 ANQGSEA. The CDR3 runs 11 residues. Trimming took 8 bases from V and 4 from J, leaving 12 bases between them. DNA for the CDR3: TGCAGCATCCGGGACACTTACGAGCAGTACTTC. Its protein product is CSIRDTYEQYF.

The genes are TRBV7-2 and TRBJ2-5, with D tentatively TRBD1 (5 bases). There are 13 residues in the CDR3. Germline CDR1 and CDR2: SGHTA and FQGNSA. V lost 4 bases and J 2 bases, leaving 8 bases between the germline ends. CDR3 protein: CASSSQVQETQYF. CDR3 coding DNA: TGTGCCAGCAGCTCACAGGTTCAAGAGACCCAGTACTTC.

This clonotype was counted between two and nine times. The chain joins TRBV2 to TRBJ2-1; 7 nucleotides align to TRBD1. Germline assignment: CDR1 SNHLY and CDR2 FYNNEI. The CDR3 is 15 amino acids. Unmatched junction bases numbered 10, after V lost 3 bases and J lost 8 bases. In DNA, the CDR3 is TGTGCCAGCAGTGAGGAGGACAGGATGAGCGATGAGCAGTTCTTC. This sequence encodes CASSEEDRMSDEQFF.

The chain uses TRBV20-1 and TRBJ1-2; 11 nucleotides align to TRBD1. V was pared by 5 bases and J by 5 bases, with 4 bases of the junction left unmatched. CDR1 is DFQATT, CDR2 SNEGSKA, per germline (reference sequence). The CDR3 is 13 residues long. The CDR3 DNA sequence: TGCAGTGCTGCCGGGACAGGGGGGTATGGCTACACCTTC. Translating it yields CSAAGTGGYGYTF.

The CDR3 DNA sequence: TGTGCCACCAGCCCGACTAGAAGCTACAATGAGCAGTTCTTC. Its translation: CATSPTRSYNEQFF. V is TRBV24-1 and J is TRBJ2-1, with TRBD2 as a possible D gene (6 bases). The CDR3 has 14 amino acids. Looked up from germline, CDR1 is KGHDR and CDR2 is SFDVKD. V was trimmed by 7 bases and J by 3 bases, leaving 12 bases between them.

In this sample, this clonotype turned up once. This sequence joins TRBV10-3 and TRBJ2-4; no reliable D call. The DNA end is a closer match to TRBJ2-7, so the J assignment may be wrong. Germline CDR1 is ENHRY and CDR2 is SYGVKD. The CDR3 is 12 residues long. In DNA form, the CDR3 reads TGTGCCATCGGCCAGCTGGCCAACGAGCAGTACTTC. Its protein is CAIGQLANEQYF.

This clonotype was counted many times. The chain uses TRBV7-2 and TRBJ2-7; TRBD2 matches at 10 bases. V was pared by 0 bases and J by 3 bases, with 11 bases of the junction left unmatched. Germline V gives CDR1 SGHTA, CDR2 FQGNSA. The CDR3 consists of 18 residues. The CDR3 is CASSLAGLAGVLVYEQYF. CDR3 bases: TGTGCCAGCAGCTTAGCTGGGCTAGCGGGAGTATTGGTCTACGAGCAGTACTTC.

The chain combines TRBV7-2 with TRBJ2-7, with a tentative D call TRBD2 (5 bases). The length of the CDR3 is 17 residues. Trimming removed 2 bases at V and 7 bases at J, with 24 bases between. Germline CDR1 is SGHTA and CDR2 is FQGNSA. CDR3 in amino acids: CASSLMLQLGSVNEQYF. In DNA form, the CDR3 reads TGTGCCAGCAGCTTAATGCTGCAACTAGGGTCTGTGAATGAGCAGTACTTC.

There are a few counts of this clonotype. This chain links TRBV6-2 or TRBV6-3 with TRBJ2-1, with no clear D. With 6 bases removed from V and 9 bases from J, the gap between germline ends came to 12 bases. Germline CDR1 reads MNHEY; CDR2 reads SVGEGT. The length of the CDR3 is 12 residues. The CDR3 bases are TGTGCCAGCAGACCTGACCGGACTGAGCAGTTCTTC. Translating it yields CASRPDRTEQFF.

The chain joins TRBV9 to TRBJ2-7; 7 bases line up with TRBD1. The germline V gene has CDR1 SGDLS and CDR2 YYNGEE. This CDR3 comprises 18 residues. Trimming removed 4 bases from V and 2 bases from J; junction bases left unmatched: 18. CDR3 sequence reads: CASSSSLGDSAPTYEQYF. The CDR3 nucleotides are TGTGCCAGCAGCTCTAGCTTGGGGGACAGTGCCCCTACCTACGAGCAGTACTTC.

Written as DNA, the CDR3 is TGCGCCAGCAGCCAAGTTTTTCGGGGTAACATTCAGTACTTC. Amino acids: CASSQVFRGNIQYF. The V and J genes are TRBV4-1 and TRBJ2-4; D possibly corresponds to TRBD2 (5 bases). The germline gives CDR1 MGHRA, CDR2 YSYEKL. This CDR3 spans 14 amino acids. Trimming pared 1 base from V and 7 bases from J, leaving 11 bases between.

The chain couples TRBV10-3 to TRBJ2-1; D not resolved. Germline V gives CDR1 ENHRY, CDR2 SYGVKD. Trimming took 0 bases from V and 12 from J, leaving 12 bases between them. CDR3 length: 13 residues. CDR3 DNA: TGTGCCATCAGTGAGTCTACCTGGGGTGGGCAGTTCTTC. As protein: CAISESTWGGQFF.

The chain has TRBV4-3 and TRBJ2-1; 10 bases fit TRBD2. J was trimmed by 6 bases and V by 3 bases; bases with no gene match: 11. The CDR3 consists of 17 residues. Looked up from germline, CDR1 is LGHNA and CDR2 is YSLEER. CDR3 sequence reads: CASSQDWGAGGINEQFF. The CDR3 DNA reads TGCGCCAGCAGCCAGGACTGGGGAGCGGGAGGGATCAATGAGCAGTTCTTC.

This clonotype was seen a handful of times. CDR3 residues: CSVEGSPTRGTDTQYF. In nucleotides, the CDR3 is TGCAGCGTTGAGGGGTCACCGACCCGGGGCACAGATACGCAGTATTTT. This chain uses TRBV29-1 with TRBJ2-3; D is ambiguous. The CDR3 sequence is 16 residues long. Germline assignment: CDR1 SQVTM and CDR2 ANQGSEA. The V end lost 3 bases, the J end lost 1 base, and 17 bases lay between the germline ends.

This clonotype appeared a single time. J is TRBJ2-5 and V is TRBV9; tentatively, D is TRBD1 or TRBD2 (5 bases each). Gene TRBJ2-7 matches the end of the DNA better, so the J call may be wrong. CDR1 and CDR2 (germline): SGDLS, YYNGEE. The CDR3 is 15 residues long. The CDR3 here is CASSVSGTGASEQYF. In nucleotides, the CDR3 is TGTGCCAGCAGCGTATCCGGGACCGGGGCCTCCGAGCAGTACTTC.

This chain uses TRBV11-2 with TRBJ2-1, with D maybe TRBD1 (6 bases). V was clipped by 3 bases and J by 5 bases, with 14 bases between them. From germline, CDR1 is SGHAT and CDR2 FQNNGV. The CDR3 loop spans 15 amino acids. In nucleotides, the CDR3 is TGTGCCAGCAGCTTTGGGACATATCCCCACAATGAGCAGTTCTTC. Amino acids: CASSFGTYPHNEQFF. The complete variable domain, with remaining parts taken from reference TRBV11-2 and TRBJ2-1, reads EAGVAQSPRYKIIEKRQSVAFWCNPISGHATLYWYQQILGQGPKLLIQFQNNGVVDDSQLPKDRFSAERLKGVDSTLKIQPAKLEDSAVYLCASSFGTYPHNEQFFGPGTRLTVL.

The chain couples TRBV6-6 to TRBJ2-7; 9 nucleotides line up with TRBD1. The CDR3 extends over 14 amino acids. After removal of 0 bases from V and 4 bases from J, the junction contained 1 base not matched to a gene. Germline CDR1 reads MNHNY; CDR2 reads SVGAGI (reference sequence). CDR3 loop: CASSYSGTGYEQYF. The CDR3 nucleotides read TGTGCCAGCAGTTACTCCGGGACAGGGTACGAGCAGTACTTC.

V is TRBV20-1 and J is TRBJ2-7, with 8 bases aligning to TRBD1. V lost 5 bases, J lost 2 bases, and 8 bases stayed unmatched. The germline V gene encodes CDR1 DFQATT and CDR2 SNEGSKA (reference sequence). There are 14 residues in the CDR3. In nucleotides, the CDR3 is TGCAGTGCTTGTTCGCGACAGGGGACCTACGAGCAGTACTTC. Protein product: CSACSRQGTYEQYF.

This clonotype was counted between two and nine times. This sequence joins TRBV18 and TRBJ1-2; no clear D. The CDR3 length is 13 residues. Germline V gene data show CDR1 as KGHSH and CDR2 as LQKENI. The V end lost 3 bases, the J end lost 6 bases, and 11 bases lay between the germline ends. The DNA for the CDR3 is TGTGCCAGCTCACCCCCAGCAGGAAATGGCTACACCTTC. Protein: CASSPPAGNGYTF.

This clonotype appeared a few times. The V and J genes are TRBV6-5 and TRBJ2-7; the D gene could be TRBD1 or TRBD2 (5 bases each). Trimming took 0 bases from V and 4 from J, leaving 13 bases between them. CDR1 MNHEY and CDR2 SVGAGI come from the germline V gene. The CDR3 is made up of 15 amino acids. CDR3: CASSYSGGIGYEQYF. The DNA of the CDR3 is TGTGCCAGCAGTTACTCTGGGGGTATCGGGTACGAGCAGTACTTC.

This clonotype was counted a few times. The chain links TRBV29-1 to TRBJ2-3; D is perhaps TRBD1 (5 bases). Germline-derived CDR1 and CDR2 are SQVTM and ANQGSEA. V lost 5 bases, J lost 0 bases, and 15 bases lay in between. This CDR3 comprises 15 residues. The DNA of the CDR3 is TGCAGCGTTCTGGGCAGGGCCTCTAGCACAGATACGCAGTATTTT. Residues: CSVLGRASSTDTQYF.